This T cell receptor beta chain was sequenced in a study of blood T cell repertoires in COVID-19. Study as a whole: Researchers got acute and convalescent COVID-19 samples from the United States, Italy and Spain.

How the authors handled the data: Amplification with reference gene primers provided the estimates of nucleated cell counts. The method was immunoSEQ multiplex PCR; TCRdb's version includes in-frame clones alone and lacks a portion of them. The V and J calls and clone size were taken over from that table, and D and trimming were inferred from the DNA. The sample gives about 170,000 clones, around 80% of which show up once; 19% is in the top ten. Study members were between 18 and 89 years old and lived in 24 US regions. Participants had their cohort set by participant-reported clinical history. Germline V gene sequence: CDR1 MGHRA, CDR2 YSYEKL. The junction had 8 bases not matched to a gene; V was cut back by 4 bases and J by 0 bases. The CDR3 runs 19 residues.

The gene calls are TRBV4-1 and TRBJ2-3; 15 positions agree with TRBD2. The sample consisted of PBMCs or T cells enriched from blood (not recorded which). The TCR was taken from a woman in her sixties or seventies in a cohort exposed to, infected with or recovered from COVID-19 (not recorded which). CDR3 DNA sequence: TGCGCCAGCAGCCCCGGACTAGCGGGAGGGCCGCGGAGCACAGATACGCAGTATTTT. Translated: CASSPGLAGGPRSTDTQYF.